The 7 T cell receptor beta chains below come from one sample, sequenced in a study of blood T cell repertoires in COVID-19. Clones were sequenced by immunoSEQ multiplex PCR, and TCRdb holds only the in-frame ones, with some missing. This table holds over 250,000 clones, over 75% found once. Sequencing was carried out using peripheral blood. The receptor set was obtained from a woman between 65 and 79 years old with acute or convalescent COVID-19.

The chain joins TRBV6-5 to TRBJ2-1; 9 bases agree with TRBD2. With V trimmed by 8 bases and J by 8 bases, 10 bases remained unmatched. Germline V CDR1 and CDR2: MNHEY, SVGAGI. The CDR3 loop spans 14 amino acids. CDR3 residues: CASGNSGGADEQFF. For the CDR3, the DNA is TGTGCCAGCGGAAATAGCGGGGGAGCCGATGAGCAGTTCTTC.

The CDR3 here is CASSTQGSHEQFF. The CDR3 nucleotides read TGTGCCAGCAGCACACAGGGGAGCCATGAGCAGTTCTTC. This sequence joins TRBV7-9 and TRBJ2-1; 7 nucleotides align to TRBD1. V gave up 5 bases and J gave up 8 bases; unmatched junction bases: 6. The CDR3 totals 13 residues. Germline loops: CDR1 SEHNR, CDR2 FQNEAQ (reference sequence).

This chain uses TRBV28 with TRBJ1-5, with 8 bases that match TRBD1. The CDR3 is 19 amino acids. V dropped 3 bases and J dropped 4; count of bases not matched to a gene: 17. Germline V lookup: CDR1 MDHEN, CDR2 SYDVKM. Here the CDR3 reads CASSLPSRGAGGLNQPQHF. The CDR3 nucleotides read TGTGCCAGCAGTTTGCCTTCAAGGGGCGCAGGGGGCTTAAATCAGCCCCAGCATTTT.

V is TRBV7-2 and J is TRBJ1-2; D possibly corresponds to TRBD1 (5 bases). Germline loops: CDR1 SGHTA, CDR2 FQGNSA. CDR3 length: 15 residues. V lost 1 base to trimming and J lost 3 bases, with 12 bases between them. For the CDR3, the DNA is TGTGCCAGCAGCTTAGATGCAGGGAGGTACTATGGCTACACCTTC. It is translated as CASSLDAGRYYGYTF. The complete variable domain, with remaining parts taken from reference TRBV7-2 and TRBJ1-2, reads GAGVSQSPSNKVTEKGKDVELRCDPISGHTALYWYRQSLGQGLEFLIYFQGNSAPDKSGLPSDRFSAERTGGSVSTLTIQRTQQEDSAVYLCASSLDAGRYYGYTFGSGTRLTVV.

The rearrangement uses TRBV2 and TRBJ2-1; the D gene is possibly TRBD2 (5 bases). V was clipped by 6 bases and J by 7 bases, with 16 bases between them. Germline V gene sequence: CDR1 SNHLY, CDR2 FYNNEI. This CDR3 has 14 amino acids. The CDR3 coding sequence is TGTGCCAGCAGGCTGCCACTAGAGACGAATGAGCAGTTCTTC. Protein product: CASRLPLETNEQFF.

The CDR3 DNA sequence: TGTGCCAGCTCTCAGGGGACCTCTGGAAACACCATATATTTT. This translates into CASSQGTSGNTIYF. The gene calls are TRBV18 and TRBJ1-3; possible D gene TRBD1, 6 bases. CDR1 and CDR2 (germline): KGHSH, LQKENI. The CDR3 totals 14 residues. Trimming took 6 bases from V and 0 from J, leaving 9 bases between them.

This chain connects TRBV2 to TRBJ1-1; no reliable D call. In germline, CDR1 is SNHLY, CDR2 FYNNEI. Trimming shortened V by 0 bases and J by 6 bases, and 8 bases separated the two germline ends. The CDR3 has 13 amino acids. CDR3 coding DNA: TGTGCCAGCAGTGAAGCGCGAATCTCTGAAGCTTTCTTT. Amino acid sequence: CASSEARISEAFF.